A single T cell receptor beta chain is shown here with its context. Its recognized antigen is unknown. A junction boundary mismatches the germline segment, possibly from a read error. The sequencer was an Illumina HiSeq 1500. TCRdb reprocessing: public reads trimmed at Q25 with fastp, clones called with MiXCR, in-frame beta chains kept. One record per CDR3 amino acid sequence lists the most common genes and DNA. Counted in this sample were 680,000 or so distinct CDR3 sequences; roughly 35% of them appeared once. The ten most abundant clones make up 2.5% to 3% of the sample. The data were taken from a study of T cell repertoires in cytomegalovirus infection (dated 2019 in TCRdb). Study-wide context: Donor HLA type was relevant to the analysis, as public TCR beta signatures indicated carriage of CMV infection together with the matching HLA type.

Findings and caveats that apply to the study as a whole: In both this cohort and an independent approximately 350-donor cohort, the cumulative frequency of public TCR beta family members distinguished carriers of CMV infection plus the relevant HLA type. The ex vivo response was dominated by HLA-C-restricted CMV-specific TCR beta clonotypes, and the single most frequent clonotype in two of eight donors was supplied by these HLA-C-restricted clonotypes.

The CDR3 covers 13 residues, taking in both the cysteine and the phenylalanine. Only the CDR3 portion is preserved as DNA: 39 bases, with reading frame beginning at the first base. The germline V gene supplies CDR1 SQVTM and CDR2 ANQGSEA. The chain uses TRBV29-1 and TRBJ1-1; the D region possibly corresponds to TRBD1 (5 bases align). Sample: PBMCs. The TCR was taken from a human donor in good health (CMV status not recorded). Some clones in this sample may be carry-over from other donors' samples. The CDR3 region: CSVQQGANTEALF. The DNA sequence reads TGCAGCGTTCAGCAGGGAGCGAACACTGAAGCTTTATTT.